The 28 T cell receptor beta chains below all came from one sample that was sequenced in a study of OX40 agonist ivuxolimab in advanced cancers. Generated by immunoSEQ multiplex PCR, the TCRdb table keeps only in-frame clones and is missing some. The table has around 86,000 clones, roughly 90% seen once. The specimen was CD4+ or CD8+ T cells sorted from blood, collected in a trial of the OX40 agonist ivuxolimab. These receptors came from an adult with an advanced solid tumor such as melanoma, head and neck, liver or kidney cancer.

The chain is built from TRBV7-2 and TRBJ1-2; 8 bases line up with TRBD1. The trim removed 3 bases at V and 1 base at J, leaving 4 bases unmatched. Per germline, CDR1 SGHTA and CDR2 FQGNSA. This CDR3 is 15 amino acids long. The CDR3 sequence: CASSFSGQVNYGYTF. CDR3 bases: TGTGCCAGCAGCTTTTCGGGACAGGTTAACTATGGCTACACCTTC. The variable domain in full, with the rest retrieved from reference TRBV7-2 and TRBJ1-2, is GAGVSQSPSNKVTEKGKDVELRCDPISGHTALYWYRQSLGQGLEFLIYFQGNSAPDKSGLPSDRFSAERTGGSVSTLTIQRTQQEDSAVYLCASSFSGQVNYGYTFGSGTRLTVV.

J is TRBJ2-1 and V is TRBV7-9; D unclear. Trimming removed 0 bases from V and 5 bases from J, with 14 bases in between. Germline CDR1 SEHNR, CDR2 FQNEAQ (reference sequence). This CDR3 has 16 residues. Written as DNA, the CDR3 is TGTGCCAGCAGCTTAGCGGGTCGAAGGGTCGACAATGAGCAGTTCTTC. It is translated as CASSLAGRRVDNEQFF.

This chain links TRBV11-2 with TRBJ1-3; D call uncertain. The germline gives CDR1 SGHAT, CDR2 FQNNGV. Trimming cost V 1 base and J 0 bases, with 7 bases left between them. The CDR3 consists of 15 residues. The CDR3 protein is CASSLVGFSGNTIYF. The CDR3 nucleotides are TGTGCCAGCAGCTTAGTCGGATTCTCTGGAAACACCATATATTTT.

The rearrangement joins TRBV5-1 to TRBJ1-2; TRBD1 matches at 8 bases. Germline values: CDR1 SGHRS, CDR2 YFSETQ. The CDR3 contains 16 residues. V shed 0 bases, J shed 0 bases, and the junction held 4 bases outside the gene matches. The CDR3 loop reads CASSLDRGTANYGYTF. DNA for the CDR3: TGCGCCAGCAGCTTGGACAGGGGGACCGCTAACTATGGCTACACCTTC.

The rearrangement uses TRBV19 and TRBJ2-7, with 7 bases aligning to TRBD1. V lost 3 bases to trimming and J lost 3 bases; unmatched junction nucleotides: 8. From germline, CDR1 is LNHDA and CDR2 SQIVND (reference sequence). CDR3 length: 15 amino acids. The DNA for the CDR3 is TGTGCCAGTAGTATGGAGCCGGGACAGCTCTACGAGCAGTACTTC. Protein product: CASSMEPGQLYEQYF.

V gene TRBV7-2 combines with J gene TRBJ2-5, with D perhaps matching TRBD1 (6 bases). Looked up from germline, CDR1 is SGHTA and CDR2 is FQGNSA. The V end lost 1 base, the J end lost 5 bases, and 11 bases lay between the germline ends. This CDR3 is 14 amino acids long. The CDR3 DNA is TGTGCCAGCAGCTTAGACCAGGGGTATGAGACCCAGTACTTC. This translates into CASSLDQGYETQYF.

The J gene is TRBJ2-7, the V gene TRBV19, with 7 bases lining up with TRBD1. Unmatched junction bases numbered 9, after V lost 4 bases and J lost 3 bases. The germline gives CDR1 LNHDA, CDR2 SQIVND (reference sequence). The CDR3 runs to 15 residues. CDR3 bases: TGTGCCAGTAGTACGACAGGGTTGGTTGGCTACGAGCAGTACTTC. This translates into CASSTTGLVGYEQYF.

CDR3 sequence reads: CASSLDDPRGYEQYF. The DNA of the CDR3 is TGTGCCAGCAGCTTAGACGATCCCAGGGGCTACGAGCAGTACTTC. The V gene is TRBV11-2, the J gene TRBJ2-7; D might be TRBD1 (6 bases). Per germline, CDR1 SGHAT and CDR2 FQNNGV. V was trimmed by 0 bases and J by 3 bases, leaving 12 bases between them. This CDR3 is 15 amino acids long.

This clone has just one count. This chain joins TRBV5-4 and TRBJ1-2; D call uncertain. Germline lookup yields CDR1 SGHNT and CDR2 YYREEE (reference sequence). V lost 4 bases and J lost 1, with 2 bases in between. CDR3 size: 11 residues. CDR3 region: CASSLNYGYTF. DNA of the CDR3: TGTGCCAGCAGCCTTAACTATGGCTACACCTTC.

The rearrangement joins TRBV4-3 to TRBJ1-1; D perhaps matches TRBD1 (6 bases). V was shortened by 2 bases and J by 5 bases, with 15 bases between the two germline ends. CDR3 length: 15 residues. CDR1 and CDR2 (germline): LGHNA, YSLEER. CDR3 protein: CASSQYREVRTEAFF. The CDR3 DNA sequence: TGCGCCAGCAGCCAATACAGGGAGGTAAGGACTGAAGCTTTCTTT.

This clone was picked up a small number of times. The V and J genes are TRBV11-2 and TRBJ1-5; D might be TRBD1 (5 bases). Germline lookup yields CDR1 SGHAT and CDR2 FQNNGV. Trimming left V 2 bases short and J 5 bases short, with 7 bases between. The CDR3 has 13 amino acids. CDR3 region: CASSLQGDQPQHF. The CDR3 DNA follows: TGTGCCAGCAGCTTACAGGGAGATCAGCCCCAGCATTTT.

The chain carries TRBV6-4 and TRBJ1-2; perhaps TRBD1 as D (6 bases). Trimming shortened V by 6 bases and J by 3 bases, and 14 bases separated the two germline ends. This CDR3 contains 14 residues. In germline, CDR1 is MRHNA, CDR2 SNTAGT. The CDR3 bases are TGTGCCAGCAGACGGGACATTTCCGACTATGGCTACACCTTC. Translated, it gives CASRRDISDYGYTF.

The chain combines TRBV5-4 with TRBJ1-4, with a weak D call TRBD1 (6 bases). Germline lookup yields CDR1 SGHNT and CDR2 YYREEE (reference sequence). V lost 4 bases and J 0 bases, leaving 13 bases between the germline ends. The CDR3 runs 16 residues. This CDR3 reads CASSPAGHATNEKLFF. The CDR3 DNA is TGTGCCAGCAGCCCCGCGGGACACGCAACTAATGAAAAACTGTTTTTT.

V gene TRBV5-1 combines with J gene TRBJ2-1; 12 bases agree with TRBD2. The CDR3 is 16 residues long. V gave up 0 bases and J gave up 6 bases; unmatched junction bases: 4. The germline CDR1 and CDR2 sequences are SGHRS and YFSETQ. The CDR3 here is CASSLGPGLAGNEQFF. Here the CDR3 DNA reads TGCGCCAGCAGCTTGGGACCGGGACTAGCGGGCAATGAGCAGTTCTTC.

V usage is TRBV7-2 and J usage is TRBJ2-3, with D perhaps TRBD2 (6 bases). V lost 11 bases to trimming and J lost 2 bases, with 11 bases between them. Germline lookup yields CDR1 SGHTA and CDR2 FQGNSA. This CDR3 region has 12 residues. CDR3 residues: CAGGTVTDTQYF. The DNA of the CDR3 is TGTGCCGGGGGGACTGTCACAGATACGCAGTATTTT.

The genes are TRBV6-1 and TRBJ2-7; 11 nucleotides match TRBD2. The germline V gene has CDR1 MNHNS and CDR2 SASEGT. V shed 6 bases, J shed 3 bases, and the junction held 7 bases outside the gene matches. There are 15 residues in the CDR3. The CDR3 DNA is TGTGCCAGCAGCGCTAGAGGGACTAGCGGCTACGAGCAGTACTTC. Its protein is CASSARGTSGYEQYF.

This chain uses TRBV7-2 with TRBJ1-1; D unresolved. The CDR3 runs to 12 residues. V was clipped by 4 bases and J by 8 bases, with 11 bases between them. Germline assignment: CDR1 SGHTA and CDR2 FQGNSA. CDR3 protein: CASSSLTKEAFF. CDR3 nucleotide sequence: TGTGCCAGCAGCTCCCTGACGAAGGAAGCTTTCTTT.

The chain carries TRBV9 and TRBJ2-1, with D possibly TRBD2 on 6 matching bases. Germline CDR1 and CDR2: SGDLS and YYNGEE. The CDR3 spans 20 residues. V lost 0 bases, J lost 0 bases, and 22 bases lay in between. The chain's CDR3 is CASSVATRTRSGFSYNEQFF. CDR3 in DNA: TGTGCCAGCAGCGTAGCCACTCGCACTCGGAGCGGGTTCTCCTACAATGAGCAGTTCTTC.

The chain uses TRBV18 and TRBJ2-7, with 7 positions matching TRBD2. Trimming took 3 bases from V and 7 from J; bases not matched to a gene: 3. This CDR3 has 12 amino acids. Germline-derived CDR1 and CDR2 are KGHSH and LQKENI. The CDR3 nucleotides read TGTGCCAGCTCACCGGCCGGGGGGGAGCAGTACTTC. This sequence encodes CASSPAGGEQYF.

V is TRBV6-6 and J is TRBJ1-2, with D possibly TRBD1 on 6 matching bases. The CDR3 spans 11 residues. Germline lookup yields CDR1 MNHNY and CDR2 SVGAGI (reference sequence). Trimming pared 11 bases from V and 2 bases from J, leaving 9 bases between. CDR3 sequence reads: CAVGQNYGYTF. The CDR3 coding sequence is TGTGCCGTTGGACAGAACTATGGCTACACCTTC.

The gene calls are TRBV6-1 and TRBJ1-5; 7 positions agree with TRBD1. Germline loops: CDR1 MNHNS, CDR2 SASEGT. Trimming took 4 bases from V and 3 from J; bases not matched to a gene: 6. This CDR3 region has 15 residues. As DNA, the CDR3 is TGTGCCAGCAGTGCCCGACAGGGCAACAATCAGCCCCAGCATTTT. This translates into CASSARQGNNQPQHF.

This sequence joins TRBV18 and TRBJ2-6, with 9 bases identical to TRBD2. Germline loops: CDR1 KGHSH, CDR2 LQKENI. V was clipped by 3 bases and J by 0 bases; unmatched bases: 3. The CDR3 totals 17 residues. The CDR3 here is CASSPTSGGSGANVLTF. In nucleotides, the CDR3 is TGTGCCAGCTCACCGACTAGCGGCGGCTCTGGGGCCAACGTCCTGACTTTC.

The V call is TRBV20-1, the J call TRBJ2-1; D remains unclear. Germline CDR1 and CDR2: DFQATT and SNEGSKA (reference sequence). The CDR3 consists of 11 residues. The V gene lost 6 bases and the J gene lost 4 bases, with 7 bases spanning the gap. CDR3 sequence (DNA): TGCAGTGCCGCCCTTTACAATGAGCAGTTCTTC. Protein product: CSAALYNEQFF.

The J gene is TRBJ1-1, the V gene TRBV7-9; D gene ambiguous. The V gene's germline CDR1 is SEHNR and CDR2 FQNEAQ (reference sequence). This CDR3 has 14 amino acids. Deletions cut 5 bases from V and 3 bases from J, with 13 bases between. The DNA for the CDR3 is TGTGCCAGCAGCCCCAGGCGGTTTCACACTGAAGCTTTCTTT. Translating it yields CASSPRRFHTEAFF.

CDR3 in DNA: TGTGCCTGGGCGGGGGGGGTCTCCTACAATGAGCAGTTCTTC. This translates into CAWAGGVSYNEQFF. The V call is TRBV30, the J call TRBJ2-1; TRBD2 agrees at 9 bases. V lost 5 bases, J lost 0 bases, and 2 bases stayed unmatched. The CDR3 loop spans 14 amino acids. Germline assignment: CDR1 GTSNPN and CDR2 SVGIG (reference sequence).

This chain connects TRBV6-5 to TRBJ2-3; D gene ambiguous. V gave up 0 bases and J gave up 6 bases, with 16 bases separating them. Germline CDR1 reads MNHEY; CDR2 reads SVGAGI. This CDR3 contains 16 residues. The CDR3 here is CASSYSDPRLSDTQYF. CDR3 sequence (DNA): TGTGCCAGCAGTTACTCGGACCCCCGACTCTCCGATACGCAGTATTTT.

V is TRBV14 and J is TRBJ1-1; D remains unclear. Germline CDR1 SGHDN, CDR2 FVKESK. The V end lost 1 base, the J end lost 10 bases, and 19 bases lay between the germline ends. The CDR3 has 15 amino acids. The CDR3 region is CASSQGVRPTEVAFF. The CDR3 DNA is TGTGCCAGCAGCCAAGGGGTTCGGCCCACGGAGGTAGCTTTCTTT.

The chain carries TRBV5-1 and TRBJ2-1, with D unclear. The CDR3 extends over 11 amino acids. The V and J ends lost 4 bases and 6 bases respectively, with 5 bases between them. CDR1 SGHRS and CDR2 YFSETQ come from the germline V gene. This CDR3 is CASSLFNEQFF. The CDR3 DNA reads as TGCGCCAGCAGCCTTTTCAATGAGCAGTTCTTC.